One and the same sample provided the 30 T cell receptor beta chains below, sequenced in a study of shared clonotypes between healthy human individuals. Libraries were prepared by immunoSEQ multiplex PCR; TCRdb keeps only in-frame clonotypes and omits some of them. The repertoire holds hundreds of thousands of clones, with about three quarters as singletons. Sequenced input: memory CD4+ T cells sorted from blood. The sample's subset: CD45RA-negative fraction. The origin of the receptors is a young woman in good health.

The chain joins TRBV19 to TRBJ1-5, with no clear D. The CDR3 consists of 14 residues. Deletions cut 5 bases from V and 0 bases from J, with 8 bases between. Germline CDR1 and CDR2: LNHDA and SQIVND (reference sequence). The CDR3 protein is CASSVDRSNQPQHF. The CDR3 DNA is TGTGCCAGTAGTGTGGACCGTAGCAATCAGCCCCAGCATTTT.

The V and J genes are TRBV7-3 and TRBJ2-3; TRBD2 matches 11 bases. Germline CDR1 SGHTA, CDR2 FQGTGA. This CDR3 has 14 residues. After removal of 3 bases from V and 8 bases from J, the junction contained 4 bases not matched to a gene. DNA for the CDR3: TGTGCCAGCAGCTTTAGCGGGAGGGGCAGTACGCAGTATTTT. Amino acids: CASSFSGRGSTQYF.

This clone was recorded a few times. V usage is TRBV15 and J usage is TRBJ2-5, with 8 bases aligning to TRBD2. After removal of 3 bases from V and 5 bases from J, the junction contained 11 bases not matched to a gene. Germline V lookup: CDR1 LNHNV, CDR2 YYDKDF (reference sequence). The CDR3 is 16 residues long. The chain's CDR3 is CATSSFSGNVVETQYF. The CDR3 bases are TGTGCCACCAGCAGCTTTAGCGGGAATGTTGTCGAGACCCAGTACTTC.

Here the CDR3 DNA reads TGTGCCAGTAGTATAGAGGGTTTGGCCAATCAGCCCCAGCATTTT. Translation gives CASSIEGLANQPQHF. This sequence joins TRBV19 and TRBJ1-5; D not resolved. V lost 0 bases, J lost 3 bases, and 9 bases lay in between. This CDR3 has 15 amino acids. Germline assignment: CDR1 LNHDA and CDR2 SQIVND (reference sequence).

The gene calls are TRBV5-3 and TRBJ2-1; D perhaps matches TRBD2 (6 bases). TRBV5-3 qualifies as an ORF whose function is uncertain. This CDR3 is built from 17 residues. V was cut by 0 bases and J by 5 bases, with 18 bases left in between. The CDR3 DNA follows: TGTGCCAGAAGCTTGGCCGGGCCGGGGGTCTGGCACAATGAGCAGTTCTTC. Amino acid sequence: CARSLAGPGVWHNEQFF.

CDR3 bases: TGTGCCAGCAGTGCGAGCTACGAGCAGTACTTC. This translates into CASSASYEQYF. The chain uses TRBV6-1 and TRBJ2-7; D uncertain. The CDR3 is made up of 11 amino acids. Germline assignment: CDR1 MNHNS and CDR2 SASEGT. Trimming stripped 4 bases from V and 3 bases from J, with 4 bases between.

This chain uses TRBV6-1 with TRBJ2-7; 11 bases line up with TRBD1. In germline, CDR1 is MNHNS, CDR2 SASEGT. The CDR3 spans 14 residues. V trimming: 7 bases; J trimming: 2 bases; junction bases outside the gene matches: 4. In DNA form, the CDR3 reads TGTGCCAGCACTAAGGGACAGGGGGCCTACGAGCAGTACTTC. Protein: CASTKGQGAYEQYF.

This chain connects TRBV15 to TRBJ1-4; tentative D call: TRBD1 (6 bases). V lost 2 bases and J 6 bases, leaving 10 bases between the germline ends. The CDR3 is 14 residues long. Germline values: CDR1 LNHNV, CDR2 YYDKDF (reference sequence). The DNA of the CDR3 is TGTGCCACCAGCAGACAGGGGTACTATGAAAAACTGTTTTTT. Protein: CATSRQGYYEKLFF.

The chain joins TRBV5-1 to TRBJ1-1; no reliable D call. CDR3 length: 15 amino acids. V was clipped by 2 bases and J by 0 bases, with 11 bases between them. Germline lookup yields CDR1 SGHRS and CDR2 YFSETQ. The CDR3 sequence: CASSLSGRLNTEAFF. The CDR3 DNA follows: TGCGCCAGCAGCTTATCGGGGAGGTTGAACACTGAAGCTTTCTTT.

A word on this clone: This may come from a read error, since a much larger clone is one base off. Other DNA variants within this sample encode the same CDR3. The rearrangement joins TRBV7-2 to TRBJ1-2; 7 bases are a match to TRBD1. The V segment lost 5 bases and the J segment 4 bases; nucleotides outside the gene matches: 7. Per the germline V gene, CDR1 is SGHTA and CDR2 is FQGNSA. The CDR3 consists of 14 residues. The CDR3 region is CASSPQRDSYGYTF. The DNA of the CDR3 is TGTGCCAGCAGCCCACAGCGGGACAGCTATGGCTACACCTTC.

This chain joins TRBV29-1 and TRBJ2-7, with 10 positions matching TRBD2. CDR3 length: 14 amino acids. Looked up from germline, CDR1 is SQVTM and CDR2 is ANQGSEA. The V segment lost 5 bases and the J segment 6 bases; nucleotides outside the gene matches: 10. The CDR3 nucleotides read TGCAGCGTTCAAGGGGTAGCGGGAGGTGGCGAGCAGTACTTC. Translated, it gives CSVQGVAGGGEQYF.

The gene calls are TRBV14 and TRBJ2-3; 8 positions match TRBD1. Trimming cost V 5 bases and J 6 bases; bases outside gene matches: 16. Per germline, CDR1 SGHDN and CDR2 FVKESK. This CDR3 contains 17 residues. The CDR3 spells CASSTPLGRGPVDTQYF. In nucleotides, the CDR3 is TGTGCCAGCAGCACCCCGCTGGGCAGGGGGCCAGTGGATACGCAGTATTTT.

The genes are TRBV9 and TRBJ1-2, with 7 bases matching TRBD1. CDR3 size: 15 residues. The trim removed 4 bases at V and 4 bases at J, leaving 10 bases unmatched. Germline V gene data show CDR1 as SGDLS and CDR2 as YYNGEE. In DNA, the CDR3 is TGTGCCAGCAGCATGTGGACAGGCCTGTCCTATGGCTACACCTTC. Translation: CASSMWTGLSYGYTF.

This clone has at least ten counts. V is TRBV29-1 and J is TRBJ2-1, with D possibly matching TRBD2 (5 bases). The CDR3 loop spans 15 amino acids. Looked up from germline, CDR1 is SQVTM and CDR2 is ANQGSEA. Trimming took off 0 bases at V and 2 bases at J, with 11 bases between the two ends. Written as DNA, the CDR3 is TGCAGCGTTGAAGAGGTTGGGAGAACCTACAATGAGCAGTTCTTC. Its protein product is CSVEEVGRTYNEQFF.

This sequence joins TRBV6-6 and TRBJ1-3, with 10 nucleotides matching TRBD1. This CDR3 is 14 amino acids long. Germline V gives CDR1 MNHNY, CDR2 SVGAGI (reference sequence). V was clipped by 6 bases and J by 8 bases; unmatched bases: 7. The CDR3 here is CASSRDRGRDTIYF. Here the CDR3 DNA reads TGTGCCAGCAGCCGGGACAGGGGCCGGGACACCATATATTTT.

The chain links TRBV10-1 to TRBJ2-2, with D uncertain. Germline values: CDR1 WNHNN, CDR2 SYGVQD (reference sequence). The ends were cut back, 3 bases at V and 5 bases at J, with 13 bases in the middle. The CDR3 is 15 amino acids. For the CDR3, the DNA is TGCGCCAGCAGTGACCCGCAAATGGGGACCGGGGAGCTGTTTTTT. Translated: CASSDPQMGTGELFF.

This clone was observed once. The chain links TRBV6-1 to TRBJ1-2; D gene ambiguous. Germline CDR1 and CDR2: MNHNS and SASEGT. There are 13 residues in the CDR3. Trimming removed 5 bases from V and 2 bases from J, with 9 bases in between. CDR3 in DNA: TGTGCCAGCAGTCGGGAGACAAACTATGGCTACACCTTC. Its protein product is CASSRETNYGYTF.

J is TRBJ1-1 and V is TRBV1; the D call in the table, TRBD1, was not verified against the DNA. TRBV1 is recorded as a pseudogene. This CDR3 comprises 22 residues. This CDR3 reads CTSSQSWPGQGSISGLYTEAFF. As DNA, the CDR3 is TGCACCAGCAGCCAAAGTTGGCCGGGACAGGGGAGTATATCCGGGCTGTACACTGAAGCTTTCTTT.

The rearrangement links TRBV6-5 to TRBJ1-1, with TRBD1 identical over 11 bases. Trimming at V came to 2 bases and at J to 4 bases, leaving 0 bases not matched to a gene. Germline values: CDR1 MNHEY, CDR2 SVGAGI. There are 14 residues in the CDR3. The CDR3 DNA reads TGTGCCAGCAGTTACGGGACAGGGGGCACTGAAGCTTTCTTT. Encoded protein: CASSYGTGGTEAFF.

This clone was seen just once. The chain uses TRBV28 and TRBJ2-3, with 7 bases matching TRBD2. The ends lost 6 bases at V and 5 bases at J; junction bases unmatched: 11. Germline CDR1 MDHEN, CDR2 SYDVKM. CDR3 size: 15 residues. The CDR3 reads CASSTRIAGRDTQYF. The CDR3 nucleotides are TGTGCCAGCAGCACTCGGATAGCGGGTCGAGATACGCAGTATTTT.

This chain connects TRBV27 to TRBJ1-2, with no clear D. Germline loops: CDR1 MNHEY, CDR2 SMNVEV (reference sequence). Trimming shortened V by 6 bases and J by 8 bases, and 16 bases separated the two germline ends. This CDR3 has 13 amino acids. This CDR3 is CASRAASRKGYTF. CDR3 nucleotides: TGTGCCAGCAGAGCGGCTTCTCGGAAAGGCTACACCTTC.

This clone has just a few counts. V gene TRBV2 combines with J gene TRBJ1-5; TRBD1 agrees at 10 bases. Germline assignment: CDR1 SNHLY and CDR2 FYNNEI. The CDR3 covers 15 residues. J was trimmed by 5 bases and V by 3 bases; bases with no gene match: 4. For the CDR3, the DNA is TGTGCCAGCAGTGATTTCGGGACAGGGGATCAGCCCCAGCATTTT. This codes for CASSDFGTGDQPQHF.

V is TRBV12-5 and J is TRBJ2-7; D not certain. V lost 6 bases to trimming and J lost 4 bases, with 13 bases between them. This CDR3 contains 13 residues. Germline-derived CDR1 and CDR2 are LGHNT and FRNRAP. CDR3 DNA: TGTGCTAGTGGCCGGGCGATGAAATACGAGCAGTACTTC. As protein: CASGRAMKYEQYF.

This clone was observed a few times. This CDR3 is also generated by other DNA sequences in the sample. The chain employs TRBV4-1 and TRBJ2-2; 8 positions match TRBD2. The CDR3 is 16 amino acids. Looked up from germline, CDR1 is MGHRA and CDR2 is YSYEKL. Germline trimming cut 0 bases from V and 6 bases from J; bases unmatched to any gene: 6. CDR3 in DNA: TGCGCCAGCAGCCAAGAAGGGTCCGGGAGGGCCGGGGAGCTGTTTTTT. Protein sequence: CASSQEGSGRAGELFF.

This clone was found once. The chain links TRBV28 to TRBJ2-7; D unclear. CDR1 and CDR2 from the germline V gene are MDHEN and SYDVKM. V lost 5 bases and J 2 bases, leaving 13 bases between the germline ends. The CDR3 spans 14 residues. The CDR3 nucleotides are TGTGCCAGCAGTATCCCGGGCGCAACCTACGAGCAGTACTTC. Protein sequence: CASSIPGATYEQYF. Supplemented by reference TRBV28 and TRBJ2-7, the full variable domain reads DVKVTQSSRYLVKRTGEKVFLECVQDMDHENMFWYRQDPGLGLRLIYFSYDVKMKEKGDIPEGYSVSREKKERFSLILESASTNQTSMYLCASSIPGATYEQYFGPGTRLTVT.

The chain employs TRBV28 and TRBJ1-2; 8 nucleotides align to TRBD1. The trim removed 6 bases at V and 1 base at J, leaving 4 bases unmatched. Germline CDR1 MDHEN, CDR2 SYDVKM. CDR3 size: 14 residues. The DNA of the CDR3 is TGTGCCAGCAGCCAGGGGGCTGATAACTATGGCTACACCTTC. It encodes CASSQGADNYGYTF.

This chain connects TRBV5-4 to TRBJ2-3; 11 nucleotides agree with TRBD2. This CDR3 has 15 residues. V was clipped by 3 bases and J by 5 bases; unmatched bases: 5. Germline assignment: CDR1 SGHNT and CDR2 YYREEE (reference sequence). DNA of the CDR3: TGTGCCAGCAGCTCCGGGACTAGCGGTATAGATACGCAGTATTTT. Protein sequence: CASSSGTSGIDTQYF.

The V and J genes are TRBV6-5 and TRBJ1-5; 7 bases map to TRBD1. V lost 6 bases, J lost 3 bases, and 5 bases stayed unmatched. CDR1 and CDR2 from the germline V gene are MNHEY and SVGAGI. The CDR3 sequence is 14 residues long. The CDR3 spells CASSWDRYNQPQHF. CDR3 DNA sequence: TGTGCCAGCAGCTGGGACAGATACAATCAGCCCCAGCATTTT.

The J gene is TRBJ2-5, the V gene TRBV19; perhaps TRBD2 as D (6 bases). Germline V gene lookup returns CDR1 LNHDA and CDR2 SQIVND (reference sequence). The CDR3 totals 13 residues. Trimming shortened V by 6 bases and J by 4 bases, and 12 bases separated the two germline ends. In nucleotides, the CDR3 is TGTGCCAGTAGAGGGAGGTTAGGAGAGACCCAGTACTTC. Translation gives CASRGRLGETQYF.

The chain carries TRBV5-1 and TRBJ2-5, with 10 positions matching TRBD1. The CDR3 spans 14 residues. V shed 6 bases, J shed 2 bases, and the junction held 4 bases outside the gene matches. Germline V gives CDR1 SGHRS, CDR2 YFSETQ. The CDR3 bases are TGCGCCAGCACCCGGACAGGGGGACAAGAGACCCAGTACTTC. This codes for CASTRTGGQETQYF.